These 28 T cell receptor beta chains came from one sample sequenced in a study of T cells of healthy individuals. Each CDR3 protein is one row after TCRdb ran MiXCR on the 5' RACE reads. The sample records about 96,000 distinct CDR3 sequences, approximately 15% being singletons. All receptors come from a human donor in good health.

The chain uses TRBV20-1 and TRBJ1-5; 7 bases are a match to TRBD1. The CDR3 totals 14 residues. Unmatched junction bases numbered 4, after V lost 5 bases and J lost 0 bases. CDR1 is DFQATT, CDR2 SNEGSKA, per germline (reference sequence). The CDR3 region is CSAEQGYSNQPQHF. The CDR3 DNA sequence: TGCAGTGCTGAACAGGGGTATAGCAATCAGCCCCAGCATTTT.

In its sample, this clonotype was seen a few times. The chain couples TRBV10-3 to TRBJ2-3, with 9 bases that match TRBD2. V shed 5 bases, J shed 8 bases, and the junction held 8 bases outside the gene matches. Germline CDR1 ENHRY, CDR2 SYGVKD. There are 14 residues in the CDR3. CDR3 in amino acids: CAISPGLAPGTQYF. The CDR3 DNA is TGTGCCATCAGTCCGGGACTAGCCCCCGGTACGCAGTATTTT.

This clonotype was found a few times. The chain combines TRBV28 with TRBJ2-1; D perhaps matches TRBD2 (6 bases). Germline V gene data show CDR1 as MDHEN and CDR2 as SYDVKM. V shed 10 bases and J shed 1 base, with 20 bases lying between them. The CDR3 contains 16 residues. The CDR3 sequence: CAIKEEGKVSYNEQFF. CDR3 in DNA: TGTGCCATTAAGGAGGAGGGGAAAGTTTCCTACAATGAGCAGTTCTTC.

This clonotype was seen only a few times. The rearrangement uses TRBV20-1 and TRBJ1-2, with D possibly matching TRBD1 (6 bases). The CDR3 is 13 residues long. Germline assignment: CDR1 DFQATT and CDR2 SNEGSKA (reference sequence). V was clipped by 6 bases and J by 2 bases, with 13 bases between them. CDR3 bases: TGCAGTGCCACAGGGATCAGAAACTATGGCTACACCTTC. The encoded protein is CSATGIRNYGYTF.

The chain carries TRBV7-3 and TRBJ2-1, with TRBD1 identical over 9 bases. The germline V gene encodes CDR1 SGHTA and CDR2 FQGTGA. The junction had 3 bases not matched to a gene; V was cut back by 2 bases and J by 7 bases. The CDR3 sequence is 14 residues long. The CDR3 DNA reads as TGTGCCAGCAGCTTAGATGGGACAGGGAATGAGCAGTTCTTC. As protein: CASSLDGTGNEQFF.

In its sample, this clonotype was seen a few times. This chain joins TRBV6-2 or TRBV6-3 and TRBJ2-7; 7 nucleotides line up with TRBD2. Germline V gene data show CDR1 as MNHEY and CDR2 as SVGEGT. This CDR3 is 15 amino acids long. With 2 bases clipped from V and 3 bases from J, the junction kept 7 bases outside the gene matches. The CDR3 loop is CASSYPGLGGYEQYF. CDR3 nucleotides: TGTGCCAGCAGTTACCCAGGACTAGGAGGCTACGAGCAGTACTTC.

V is TRBV7-3 and J is TRBJ2-2, with TRBD1 matching over 7 bases. The germline CDR1 and CDR2 sequences are SGHTA and FQGTGA. The CDR3 is made up of 14 amino acids. J gave up 1 base and V 5 bases, and 1 base lay outside the gene matches. The CDR3 here is CASSRDRNTGELFF. In DNA form, the CDR3 reads TGTGCCAGCAGCCGGGACAGGAACACCGGGGAGCTGTTTTTT.

This clonotype has a count of ten or more. This chain links TRBV7-2 with TRBJ1-5, with D possibly matching TRBD1 (5 bases). CDR3 length: 12 residues. V lost 1 base to trimming and J lost 9 bases, with 7 bases between them. CDR1 is SGHTA, CDR2 FQGNSA, per germline. CDR3 nucleotides: TGTGCCAGCAGCTTAGTGGGGGGGCCCCAGCATTTT. Protein: CASSLVGGPQHF. Full variable domain (remainder filled in from reference TRBV7-2 and TRBJ1-5): GAGVSQSPSNKVTEKGKDVELRCDPISGHTALYWYRQSLGQGLEFLIYFQGNSAPDKSGLPSDRFSAERTGGSVSTLTIQRTQQEDSAVYLCASSLVGGPQHFGDGTRLSIL.

The chain is built from TRBV28 and TRBJ2-3; either TRBD1 or TRBD2 may fit D (5 bases each). CDR3 length: 15 residues. The V end lost 3 bases, the J end lost 4 bases, and 14 bases lay between the germline ends. The germline CDR1 and CDR2 sequences are MDHEN and SYDVKM. CDR3: CASSFPGTASDTQYF. The CDR3 bases are TGTGCCAGCAGTTTTCCAGGGACGGCCTCAGATACGCAGTATTTT.

There are a few counts of this clonotype. This may arise from a read error, as a much more abundant clone is one base away. The V and J genes are TRBV29-1 and TRBJ1-2, with 8 bases identical to TRBD1. This CDR3 spans 13 amino acids. Germline CDR1 and CDR2: SQVTM and ANQGSEA. The CDR3 sequence: CRAGQGANYGYTF. CDR3 sequence (DNA): TGCAGAGCCGGACAGGGAGCTAACTATGGCTACACCTTC.

In DNA, the CDR3 is TGTGCCAGCACCATGGGACAGGGAAGCACTGAAGCTTTCTTT. Its translation is CASTMGQGSTEAFF. The rearrangement uses TRBV27 and TRBJ1-1; 9 bases are shared with TRBD1. V lost 7 bases, J lost 4 bases, and 7 bases stayed unmatched. In germline, CDR1 is MNHEY, CDR2 SMNVEV (reference sequence). The CDR3 contains 14 residues.

In this sample, this clonotype turned up many times. V and J are TRBV4-2 and TRBJ2-3; 9 nucleotides match TRBD2. Per germline, CDR1 LGHNA and CDR2 YNFKEQ. Trimming cost V 1 base and J 7 bases; bases outside gene matches: 15. CDR3 length: 18 amino acids. For the CDR3, the DNA is TGTGCCAGCAGCCAAGGGTCCGGCGGGGGGGCCAGGTTAAATACGCAGTATTTT. Translated: CASSQGSGGGARLNTQYF.

The rearrangement links TRBV19 to TRBJ1-1; unclear D gene. Deletions cut 2 bases from V and 1 base from J, with 5 bases between. The CDR3 totals 13 residues. The germline V gene has CDR1 LNHDA and CDR2 SQIVND (reference sequence). The CDR3 here is CASSIKRNTEAFF. The CDR3 region has the DNA TGTGCCAGTAGTATAAAGCGGAACACTGAAGCTTTCTTT. The whole variable domain, filled in from reference TRBV19 and TRBJ1-1, reads DGGITQSPKYLFRKEGQNVTLSCEQNLNHDAMYWYRQDPGQGLRLIYYSQIVNDFQKGDIAEGYSVSREKKESFPLTVTSAQKNPTAFYLCASSIKRNTEAFFGQGTRLTVV.

This clonotype was detected only a few times. The chain links TRBV2 to TRBJ1-2; TRBD1 aligns across 7 bases. In germline, CDR1 is SNHLY, CDR2 FYNNEI. The CDR3 totals 13 residues. The J segment lost 2 bases and the V segment lost 7 bases, leaving 4 bases of the junction unmatched. The CDR3 sequence is CASTRGPNYGYTF. Written as DNA, the CDR3 is TGTGCCAGCACGAGGGGGCCCAACTATGGCTACACCTTC.

This clonotype occurred many times. The V and J genes are TRBV20-1 and TRBJ2-7; tentatively, D is TRBD1 (5 bases). From germline, CDR1 is DFQATT and CDR2 SNEGSKA (reference sequence). This CDR3 has 16 amino acids. The V end lost 6 bases, the J end lost 6 bases, and 27 bases lay between the germline ends. CDR3 loop: CSARTDSQSLLREQYF. The CDR3 DNA sequence: TGCAGTGCCCGTACCGACAGCCAAAGTCTCCTTCGCGAGCAGTACTTC.

This clonotype was observed a handful of times. This chain connects TRBV4-3 to TRBJ1-6; D is possibly TRBD1 (5 bases). Germline CDR1 reads LGHNA; CDR2 reads YSLEER. The CDR3 consists of 16 residues. V was shortened by 3 bases and J by 6 bases, with 15 bases between the two germline ends. CDR3 DNA sequence: TGCGCCAGCAGCCAGGTCCCGGGACCGCGTAATTCACCCCTCCACTTT. The encoded protein is CASSQVPGPRNSPLHF.

Ten or more counts support this clonotype. V is TRBV7-2 and J is TRBJ1-1; D not resolved. V was clipped by 1 base and J by 5 bases, with 8 bases between them. The CDR3 is made up of 13 amino acids. Germline V lookup: CDR1 SGHTA, CDR2 FQGNSA. CDR3 amino acids: CASSLGWETEAFF. CDR3 coding DNA: TGTGCCAGCAGCTTAGGATGGGAAACTGAAGCTTTCTTT.

The chain joins TRBV9 to TRBJ2-3; 8 bases fit TRBD1. This CDR3 spans 16 amino acids. V lost 1 base to trimming and J lost 0 bases; unmatched junction nucleotides: 4. Germline lookup yields CDR1 SGDLS and CDR2 YYNGEE. CDR3 nucleotides: TGTGCCAGCAGCGTACACGACAGGGGAAGCACAGATACGCAGTATTTT. It yields the protein CASSVHDRGSTDTQYF.

This clonotype was seen a few times. The CDR3 loop reads CASSFKGAPYEQYF. The CDR3 nucleotides read TGTGCCAGCAGTTTCAAGGGGGCACCCTACGAGCAGTACTTC. This chain links TRBV27 with TRBJ2-7; 7 bases align to TRBD1. This CDR3 contains 14 residues. V dropped 3 bases and J dropped 2; count of bases not matched to a gene: 4. CDR1 is MNHEY and CDR2 is SMNVEV in the germline V gene (reference sequence).

The chain employs TRBV7-8 and TRBJ1-2; 7 nucleotides match TRBD1. Losses at the gene ends were 6 bases for V and 8 bases for J; bases not matched to a gene: 6. The CDR3 contains 12 residues. The germline gives CDR1 SGHVS, CDR2 FQNEAQ. CDR3 in amino acids: CASSPTGVGYTF. The DNA of the CDR3 is TGTGCCAGCAGTCCCACAGGGGTGGGCTACACCTTC.

Ten or more counts support this clonotype. The rearrangement joins TRBV20-1 to TRBJ2-5; D gene unclear. CDR3 length: 13 residues. Trimming stripped 4 bases from V and 2 bases from J, with 11 bases between. Germline values: CDR1 DFQATT, CDR2 SNEGSKA (reference sequence). This CDR3 reads CSATGPPQETQYF. CDR3 coding DNA: TGCAGTGCTACTGGTCCCCCACAAGAGACCCAGTACTTC.

This clonotype has at least ten counts. The chain employs TRBV4-2 and TRBJ1-1; D is undetermined. The CDR3 covers 14 residues. V was cut by 0 bases and J by 1 base, with 6 bases left in between. The V gene's germline CDR1 is LGHNA and CDR2 YNFKEQ. DNA of the CDR3: TGTGCCAGCAGCCAAGACAGACAGAACACTGAAGCTTTCTTT. It codes for CASSQDRQNTEAFF.

This clonotype was recorded at least ten times. This chain connects TRBV24-1 to TRBJ2-5; 10 bases are a match to TRBD2. V lost 8 bases and J lost 4; bases outside the gene matches: 12. The CDR3 runs to 16 residues. The germline CDR1 and CDR2 sequences are KGHDR and SFDVKD. The DNA of the CDR3 is TGTGCCACCAAAAGTCTGTCTAGCGGGAGAGGAGAGACCCAGTACTTC. Translated: CATKSLSSGRGETQYF.

This clonotype was counted ten times or more. This chain connects TRBV2 to TRBJ2-2; the match to TRBD1 covers 11 bases. The CDR3 is 15 amino acids. The V gene's germline CDR1 is SNHLY and CDR2 FYNNEI. Trimming cost V 6 bases and J 5 bases; bases outside gene matches: 5. CDR3 residues: CASRRGTGGTGELFF. In nucleotides, the CDR3 is TGTGCCAGCAGGCGAGGGACAGGGGGAACCGGGGAGCTGTTTTTT.

The chain carries TRBV7-3 and TRBJ2-1, with TRBD2 matching 7 bases. Germline trimming cut 5 bases from V and 6 bases from J; bases unmatched to any gene: 7. This CDR3 has 14 residues. The germline CDR1 and CDR2 sequences are SGHTA and FQGTGA. CDR3 residues: CASSPGTTSNEQFF. The CDR3 nucleotides are TGTGCCAGCAGCCCAGGGACTACCTCCAATGAGCAGTTCTTC.

V gene TRBV7-9 combines with J gene TRBJ2-7; D possibly corresponds to TRBD1 (6 bases). With 2 bases removed from V and 2 bases from J, the gap between germline ends came to 10 bases. CDR3 length equals 14 residues. Germline CDR1 SEHNR, CDR2 FQNEAQ (reference sequence). The CDR3 DNA follows: TGTGCCAGCAGCTTATCAGGGGTCCCCTACGAGCAGTACTTC. This encodes CASSLSGVPYEQYF.

The chain combines TRBV12-3 or TRBV12-4 with TRBJ2-1; 7 bases are shared with TRBD2. The CDR3 length is 14 residues. Trimming cost V 3 bases and J 10 bases; bases outside gene matches: 9. CDR3 sequence reads: CASSLVLTAGEQFF. CDR3 nucleotides: TGTGCCAGCAGTTTGGTACTCACAGCGGGGGAGCAGTTCTTC.

The gene calls are TRBV9 and TRBJ1-2; 8 bases match TRBD1. V dropped 5 bases and J dropped 4; count of bases not matched to a gene: 7. This CDR3 contains 14 residues. Germline V lookup: CDR1 SGDLS, CDR2 YYNGEE. The CDR3 reads CASRGTGGTYGYTF. CDR3 nucleotides: TGTGCCAGCAGAGGGACAGGCGGGACCTATGGCTACACCTTC. The whole variable domain, filled in from reference TRBV9 and TRBJ1-2, reads DSGVTQTPKHLITATGQRVTLRCSPRSGDLSVYWYQQSLDQGLQFLIQYYNGEERAKGNILERFSAQQFPDLHSELNLSSLELGDSALYFCASRGTGGTYGYTFGSGTRLTVV.